The source of this TCR beta chain is a study of cytomegalovirus exposure and HLA in healthy donors. Notes on the study in general: Rare TCR sequences dominated, though some public TCRs recurred in many donors. In a later analysis, the majority of CMV-associated beta chains seemingly showed HLA restriction. In a later analysis, productive TCRs from donors in an Asian-associated ancestry cluster reportedly carried fewer N-insertions than the cohort mean.

PCR involved 60 Vbeta and 13 Jbeta primers. In the source study's methods: A follow-up analysis tallied around 80 million unique TCR beta chains, roughly 11 million shared. Using immunoSEQ multiplex PCR, the repertoire was profiled, and TCRdb retains in-frame clones only, with some absent. V and J calls and clone size are those listed in that table; D and trimming were worked out from the DNA. The sample lists 200,000 to 250,000 clones, 70% to 85% occurring once. With regard to this clone: Its specificity is unknown.

The V gene end was trimmed by 4 bases and the J gene end by 5 bases; junction bases not matched to a gene: 3. The CDR3 runs 16 residues. Germline V gene sequence: CDR1 KGHSH, CDR2 LQKENI. This receptor was taken from a woman aged 55-70 years in good health and CMV-seropositive. The chain uses TRBV18 and TRBJ2-2, with 14 bases aligning to TRBD2. Sequenced sample: PBMCs. CDR3 nucleotides: TGTGCCAGCTCACAAGGGACTAGCGGGAGTACCGGGGAGCTGTTTTTT. Its translation is CASSQGTSGSTGELFF.